Here is one T cell receptor beta chain with its context. Authors' methods: Estimates of nucleated cell counts were drawn from the amplification of reference gene primers. Assay used: immunoSEQ multiplex PCR; TCRdb lists only in-frame clones, some missing. Clone size and V and J calls were adopted from that table, with D and trimming inferred from the DNA. The table lists fewer than 70,000 clones, approximately 92% of them singletons. The CDR3 contains 15 residues. Trimming cost V 4 bases and J 2 bases; bases outside gene matches: 7. Per the germline V gene, CDR1 is LGHDT and CDR2 is YNNKEL (reference sequence). These data come from a study of blood T cell repertoires in COVID-19. Study at large: The United States, Italy and Spain supplied acute and convalescent COVID-19 samples. PBMCs, B-cell-depleted T cells, or T cells were the source of the cDNA or gDNA that made up the material.

This receptor was identified in a man aged 45 to 65 with acute or convalescent COVID-19. The sequenced sample consisted of peripheral blood. The chain is built from TRBV3-1 (or the pseudogene TRBV3-2) and TRBJ2-7, with 8 positions matching TRBD1. The CDR3 DNA reads TGTGCCAGCAGCCGAATTAGGGACAGGCCCTACGAGCAGTACTTC. It yields the protein CASSRIRDRPYEQYF.